These T cell receptor beta chains were read from a single sample in a study of molecular identifiers for immune sequencing clone quantification. From the PCR reads, TCRdb called clonotypes with MiXCR, one entry per CDR3 protein. The data contain about 510,000 distinct CDR3 sequences, around 23% of them singletons. Source material: naive CD8+ T cells from blood, with Jurkat cell RNA spiked in. These TCRs come from a human donor in good health. Some libraries in this study had Jurkat cell RNA spiked in. Each CDR3 is given with its conserved first and last residue. The order of the fields is V gene, clone size, D gene, J gene, CDR3 DNA, CDR3 protein. D genes are given only for firm matches. Only some rows state a clone size, as once, few, many or a class for expanded clones.

>TRBV11-2|many|NA|TRBJ2-6
TGTGCCAGCAGCGGGCTGCTGGGGGCCAACGTCCTGACTTTC
CASSGLLGANVLTF
>TRBV6-2/TRBV6-3|many|NA|TRBJ2-3
TGTGCCAGCAAGAAGGACACTGGGATCACAGATACGCAGTATTTT
CASKKDTGITDTQYF
>TRBV7-9|NA|NA|TRBJ1-2
TGTGCCAGCAGCTTGCCAGGGTCTGACTATGGCTACACCTTC
CASSLPGSDYGYTF
>TRBV9|NA|TRBD2|TRBJ2-3
TGTGCCAGCAGCCCTAAAGGGGCTAGCGGGAGTGCAGATACGCAGTATTTT
CASSPKGASGSADTQYF
>TRBV7-9|many|NA|TRBJ2-5
TGTGCCAGCAGCCTGAGACAGCAAGAGACCCAGTACTTC
CASSLRQQETQYF
>TRBV5-1|many|TRBD1|TRBJ2-7
TGCGCCAGCAGCTTCGACTCCGGGACAGGGTCCTACGAGCAGTACTTC
CASSFDSGTGSYEQYF
>TRBV4-1|NA|NA|TRBJ2-1
TGCGCCAGCAGCCAGGTTCACAGTCAATACAATGAGCAGTTCTTC
CASSQVHSQYNEQFF
>TRBV7-2|few|NA|TRBJ2-3
TGTGCCAGCAGCCCTCACGACGAGCGGCTCACAGATACGCAGTATTTT
CASSPHDERLTDTQYF
>TRBV5-6|few|NA|TRBJ2-7
TGTGCCAGCAGCTTACCCACAAGAACCTACGAGCAGTACTTC
CASSLPTRTYEQYF
>TRBV4-3|NA|NA|TRBJ2-1
TGCGCCAGCAGTTCCAGTCTGGCGAGAAACTACAATGAGCAGTTCTTC
CASSSSLARNYNEQFF
>TRBV9|many|NA|TRBJ2-2
TGTGCCAGCAGCGTAATTAACACCGGGGAGCTGTTTTTT
CASSVINTGELFF
>TRBV27|many|NA|TRBJ1-1
TGTGCCAGCAGTCCAGGAGGGGGTGCCTTTCCGAACACTGAAGCTTTCTTT
CASSPGGGAFPNTEAFF
>TRBV19|few|NA|TRBJ2-1
TGTGCCAGTAGCCGGGGGCGGAGGGCCCGGGTAGCCGAGCAGTTCTTC
CASSRGRRARVAEQFF
>TRBV7-9|few|TRBD1|TRBJ2-6
TGTGCCAGCAGCTCTCCGGGACAGGGACTCTCTGGGGCCAACGTCCTGACTTTC
CASSSPGQGLSGANVLTF
>TRBV7-9|few|NA|TRBJ1-4
TGTGCCAGCAGCCGTAGCCGGGGAACCGGGCCTAACGATGAAAAACTGTTTTTT
CASSRSRGTGPNDEKLFF
>TRBV6-5|NA|NA|TRBJ2-1
TGTGCCAGCAGTTACGGTCTCCGGAATGAGCAGTTCTTC
CASSYGLRNEQFF
>TRBV20-1|few|NA|TRBJ2-7
TGCAGTGCTAGAGATCTTCAGACCTACGAGCAGTACTTC
CSARDLQTYEQYF
>TRBV12-3/TRBV12-4|few|TRBD1|TRBJ1-5
TGTGCCAGCAGTGAGGGACAGGGGGCGCGGTGGGTTCAGCCCCAGCATTTT
CASSEGQGARWVQPQHF
>TRBV4-3|NA|NA|TRBJ2-3
TGCGCCAGCAGCCAAGTAATTAGCGAGGGCACAGATACGCAGTATTTT
CASSQVISEGTDTQYF
>TRBV13|NA|NA|TRBJ1-1
TGTGCCAGCAGCTTAGGCCATGAGGGGCTAACGTGGAACACTGAAGCTTTCTTT
CASSLGHEGLTWNTEAFF
>TRBV4-3|NA|TRBD2|TRBJ2-1
TGCGCCAGCAGCCTAGAGCGGGGGGGCCGCTGCAATGAGCAGTTCTTC
CASSLERGGRCNEQFF
>TRBV4-1|NA|TRBD2|TRBJ2-7
TGCGCCAGCGGCCCACTAGGACTAGCGGTAACCTACGAGCAGTACTTC
CASGPLGLAVTYEQYF
>TRBV9|few|TRBD1|TRBJ2-1
TGTGCCAGCAGCGAGGGACAGGGTCATGAGCAGTTCTTC
CASSEGQGHEQFF
>TRBV5-6|NA|NA|TRBJ1-4
TGTGCCGGCAGCTCACAGGGACCTAATGAAAAACTGTTTTTT
CAGSSQGPNEKLFF
>TRBV28|NA|NA|TRBJ2-2
TGTGCCAGCAGTTTAGGAGGGGTCACCGGGGAGCTGTTTTTT
CASSLGGVTGELFF
>TRBV2|few|NA|TRBJ1-1
TGTGCCAGCAGTGGGGGCGTCACTGAAGCTTTCTTT
CASSGGVTEAFF
>TRBV3-1|NA|NA|TRBJ1-1
TGTGCCAGCAGCCCCCTTGAGGAGTTGGGCACTGAAGCTTTCTTT
CASSPLEELGTEAFF
>TRBV6-2/TRBV6-3|NA|TRBD2|TRBJ2-7
TGTGCCAGCAGTCATCAATTGCGGGGGACTGCCTCCTACGAGCAGTACTTC
CASSHQLRGTASYEQYF
>TRBV2|NA|TRBD2|TRBJ2-7
TGTGCCAGCAGTGATAGCGGGAAGACCTACGAGCAGTACTTC
CASSDSGKTYEQYF
>TRBV10-3|few|NA|TRBJ1-2
TGTGCCATCAGTGAGTCCGCAGGGTCCTACTATGGCTACACCTTC
CAISESAGSYYGYTF
>TRBV12-3/TRBV12-4|NA|NA|TRBJ1-1
TGTGCCAGCGCCTTAGAGCTTGAGATCACTGAAGCTTCCTTT
CASALELEITEASF
>TRBV29-1|few|NA|TRBJ2-2
TGCAGCGTTGTATTGTCCGGGGTCGGCGGTGGCACCGGGGAGCTGTTTTTT
CSVVLSGVGGGTGELFF
>TRBV7-3|NA|NA|TRBJ2-3
TGTGCCAGCAGCTCTCTGCCGGGATCCCCAGATACGCAGTATTTT
CASSSLPGSPDTQYF
>TRBV4-3|NA|NA|TRBJ2-3
TGCGCCAGCAGCCAAGACGTCAGGATAGGAGATACGCAGTATTTT
CASSQDVRIGDTQYF
>TRBV5-1|many|NA|TRBJ2-5
TGCGCCAGCAGCTTGCTTTCGTCTGGGGGGCAAGAGACCCAGTACTTC
CASSLLSSGGQETQYF
>TRBV7-9|NA|NA|TRBJ2-5
TGTGCCAGCAGCTTAGCTGCGGGACGTACGTACCAAGAGACCCAGTACTTC
CASSLAAGRTYQETQYF
>TRBV7-2|many|NA|TRBJ1-5
TGTGCCAGCAGCTTAGCGAGTCAGCCCCAGCATTTT
CASSLASQPQHF
>TRBV7-9|many|NA|TRBJ2-7
TGTGCCAGCAGCCCTCAAGCCAGCTACGAGCAGTACTTC
CASSPQASYEQYF
>TRBV4-1|NA|NA|TRBJ2-7
TGCGCCAGCAGCCAAGAGAACAGTCCCTCGTACGAGCAGTACTTC
CASSQENSPSYEQYF
>TRBV7-9|few|NA|TRBJ1-2
TGTGCCAGCAGCTCGGTTGACAGAATCAATGGCTACACCTTC
CASSSVDRINGYTF
>TRBV11-2|NA|NA|TRBJ1-1
TGTGCCGGCAGCTTGCAGGTGAACACTGAAGCTTTCTTT
CAGSLQVNTEAFF
>TRBV6-2/TRBV6-3|few|NA|TRBJ2-5
TGTGCCAGCAGAGTACACTCGTGGGGGGAGACCCAGTACTTC
CASRVHSWGETQYF
>TRBV27|NA|TRBD2|TRBJ2-7
TGTGCCAGCAGTCCCCTGGTGGAAGCGGGAGTCGGGCAGTACTTC
CASSPLVEAGVGQYF
>TRBV20-1|NA|NA|TRBJ1-1
TGCAGTGCTAGAGATCCGACAGGTTATATGAACACTGAAGCTTTCTTT
CSARDPTGYMNTEAFF